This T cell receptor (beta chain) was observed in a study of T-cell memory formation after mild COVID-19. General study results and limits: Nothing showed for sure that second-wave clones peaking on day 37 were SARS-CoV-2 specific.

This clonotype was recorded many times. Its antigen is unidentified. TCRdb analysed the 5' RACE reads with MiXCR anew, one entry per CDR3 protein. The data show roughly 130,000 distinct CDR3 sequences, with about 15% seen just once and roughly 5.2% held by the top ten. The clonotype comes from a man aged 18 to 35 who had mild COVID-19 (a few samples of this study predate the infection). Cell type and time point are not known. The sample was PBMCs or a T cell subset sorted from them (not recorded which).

The CDR3 region has the DNA TGCAGCGTTGGAGGCATCGACTACGAGCAGTACTTC. It translates to CSVGGIDYEQYF. J is TRBJ2-7 and V is TRBV29-1; no firm D call. From germline, CDR1 is SQVTM and CDR2 ANQGSEA. The CDR3 consists of 12 residues. The V gene lost 4 bases and the J gene lost 3 bases, with 10 bases spanning the gap.